The rows below give T cell receptor beta chains drawn from one sample of a study of CD8+ T cells in alopecia areata. Produced via immunoSEQ multiplex PCR; TCRdb's table is partial and in-frame only. The data contain about 190,000 clones, more than 55% of them singletons. The sequencing used CD4+ T cells sorted from blood, collected at week 4, from a patient treated with tofacitinib. The receptor set was obtained from a human donor with alopecia areata. The CDR3 runs from the conserved cysteine through the conserved F or W. The D gene is left open where the match is weak. Only part of the rows carry a size: once, few, many, or a class if the clone is expanded.

cdr3_nt: TGCAGCGTTGTAAGCTCAACCAACACTGAAGCTTTCTTT
cdr3_aa: CSVVSSTNTEAFF
v_call: TRBV29-1
d_call: NA
j_call: TRBJ1-1
clone_size: NA

cdr3_nt: TGCGCCAGCAGCTTGGGAACCGGGGGTCGGAAAAAACTGTTTTTT
cdr3_aa: CASSLGTGGRKKLFF
v_call: TRBV5-1
d_call: NA
j_call: TRBJ1-4
clone_size: NA

cdr3_nt: TGTGCCTGGAGCGGACAGGCCAATACGCAGTATTTT
cdr3_aa: CAWSGQANTQYF
v_call: TRBV30
d_call: TRBD1
j_call: TRBJ2-3
clone_size: NA

cdr3_nt: TGTGCTAGCAGCTTAGATCAGGTTGAGACCCAGTACTTC
cdr3_aa: CASSLDQVETQYF
v_call: TRBV7-7
d_call: NA
j_call: TRBJ2-5
clone_size: NA

cdr3_nt: TGCGCCAGCAGCTTGGGATCGGACCCGCGAGGGGAGCAGTACTTC
cdr3_aa: CASSLGSDPRGEQYF
v_call: TRBV5-1
d_call: NA
j_call: TRBJ2-7
clone_size: NA

cdr3_nt: TGCGCCAGCAGAGCGGACTCCTATGGCTACACCTTC
cdr3_aa: CASRADSYGYTF
v_call: TRBV5-1
d_call: NA
j_call: TRBJ1-2
clone_size: NA

cdr3_nt: TGTGCCAGCAGTTATATAGGGGACTATGGCTACACCTTC
cdr3_aa: CASSYIGDYGYTF
v_call: TRBV28
d_call: NA
j_call: TRBJ1-2
clone_size: once

cdr3_nt: TGCAGCGTTGCCGTAACGGTGAGGAACACCGGGGAGCTGTTTTTT
cdr3_aa: CSVAVTVRNTGELFF
v_call: TRBV29-1
d_call: NA
j_call: TRBJ2-2
clone_size: few

cdr3_nt: TGTGCCAGCACCCTAAGGCAGAGGAACACTGAAGCTTTCTTT
cdr3_aa: CASTLRQRNTEAFF
v_call: TRBV2
d_call: NA
j_call: TRBJ1-1
clone_size: NA

cdr3_nt: TGTGCCAGCTCCTGGCTCGAGCGGGCTTCCGAGCAGTACTTC
cdr3_aa: CASSWLERASEQYF
v_call: TRBV18
d_call: NA
j_call: TRBJ2-7
clone_size: NA

cdr3_nt: TGCGCCAGCAGCGCCCTAGCGGAGAGGAAGCAGTACTTC
cdr3_aa: CASSALAERKQYF
v_call: TRBV5-1
d_call: TRBD2
j_call: TRBJ2-7
clone_size: NA

cdr3_nt: TGCAGTGCTATCGACACCGGGGAGCTGTTTTTT
cdr3_aa: CSAIDTGELFF
v_call: TRBV20-1
d_call: NA
j_call: TRBJ2-2
clone_size: NA

cdr3_nt: TGCGCCAGCAGCCCGAGGGGTCACGGCAGGGGGCTCAGCTCCTACGAGCAGTACTTC
cdr3_aa: CASSPRGHGRGLSSYEQYF
v_call: TRBV4-1
d_call: TRBD1
j_call: TRBJ2-7
clone_size: few

cdr3_nt: TGTGCCTGGAGTGAACTAGCGGGAGTAGATACGCAGTATTTT
cdr3_aa: CAWSELAGVDTQYF
v_call: TRBV30
d_call: TRBD2
j_call: TRBJ2-3
clone_size: once

cdr3_nt: TGTGCCAGCAGCGCACAGGGGGCGACTGAAGCTTTCTTT
cdr3_aa: CASSAQGATEAFF
v_call: TRBV2
d_call: TRBD1
j_call: TRBJ1-1
clone_size: NA

cdr3_nt: TGTGCCAGCTCACCAAGCGGGACAGGAAAGGGCTACACCTTC
cdr3_aa: CASSPSGTGKGYTF
v_call: TRBV18
d_call: TRBD1
j_call: TRBJ1-2
clone_size: NA

cdr3_nt: TGCAGCGGTGCCCGGGCCTCTAATGAAAAACTGTTTTTT
cdr3_aa: CSGARASNEKLFF
v_call: TRBV29-1
d_call: NA
j_call: TRBJ1-4
clone_size: few